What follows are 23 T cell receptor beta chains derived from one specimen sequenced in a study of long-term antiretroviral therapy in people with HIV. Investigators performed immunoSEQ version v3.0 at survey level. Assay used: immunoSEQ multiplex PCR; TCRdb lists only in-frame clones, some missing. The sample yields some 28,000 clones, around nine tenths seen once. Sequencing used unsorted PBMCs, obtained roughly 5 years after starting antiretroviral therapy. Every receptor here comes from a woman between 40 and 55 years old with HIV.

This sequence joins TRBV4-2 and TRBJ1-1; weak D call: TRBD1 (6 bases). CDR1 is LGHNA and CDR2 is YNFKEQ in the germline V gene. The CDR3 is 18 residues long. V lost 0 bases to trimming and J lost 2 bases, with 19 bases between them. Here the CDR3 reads CASSQDYPPGDFNTEAFF. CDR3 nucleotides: TGTGCCAGCAGCCAAGATTACCCCCCAGGGGACTTTAACACTGAAGCTTTCTTT.

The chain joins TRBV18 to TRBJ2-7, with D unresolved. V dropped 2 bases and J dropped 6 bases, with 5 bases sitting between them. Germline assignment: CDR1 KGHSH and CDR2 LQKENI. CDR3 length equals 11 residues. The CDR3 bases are TGTGCCAGCTCACCAGATCTCGAGCAGTACTTC. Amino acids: CASSPDLEQYF. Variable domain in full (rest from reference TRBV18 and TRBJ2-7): NAGVMQNPRHLVRRRGQEARLRCSPMKGHSHVYWYRQLPEEGLKFMVYLQKENIIDESGMPKERFSAEFPKEGPSILRIQQVVRGDSAAYFCASSPDLEQYFGPGTRLTVT.

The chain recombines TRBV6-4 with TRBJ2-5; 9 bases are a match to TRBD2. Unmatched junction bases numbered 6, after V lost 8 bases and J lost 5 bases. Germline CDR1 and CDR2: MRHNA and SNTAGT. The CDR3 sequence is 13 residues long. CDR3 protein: CASSPSGVETQYF. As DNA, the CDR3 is TGTGCCAGCTCCCCTAGCGGGGTGGAGACCCAGTACTTC.

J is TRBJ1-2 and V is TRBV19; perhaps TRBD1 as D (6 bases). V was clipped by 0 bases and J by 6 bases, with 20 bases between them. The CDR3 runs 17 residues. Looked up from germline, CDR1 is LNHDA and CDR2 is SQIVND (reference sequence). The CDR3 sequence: CASSIDFLRGVYNGYTF. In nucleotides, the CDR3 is TGTGCCAGTAGTATAGATTTCCTCAGGGGCGTCTACAATGGCTACACCTTC.

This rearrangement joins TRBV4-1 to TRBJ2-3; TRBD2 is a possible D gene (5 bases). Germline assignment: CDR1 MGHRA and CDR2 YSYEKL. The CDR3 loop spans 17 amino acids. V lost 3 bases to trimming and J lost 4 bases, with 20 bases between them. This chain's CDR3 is CASSQAPGDQWSDTQYF. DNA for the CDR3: TGCGCCAGCAGCCAGGCTCCCGGGGATCAATGGTCAGATACGCAGTATTTT.

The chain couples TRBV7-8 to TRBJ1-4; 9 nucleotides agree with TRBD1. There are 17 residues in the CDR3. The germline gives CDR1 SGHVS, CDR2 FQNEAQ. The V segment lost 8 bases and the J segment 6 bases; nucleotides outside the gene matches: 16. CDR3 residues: CASHPWGTGGADEKLFF. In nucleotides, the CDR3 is TGTGCCAGCCATCCTTGGGGAACAGGGGGCGCGGATGAAAAACTGTTTTTT.

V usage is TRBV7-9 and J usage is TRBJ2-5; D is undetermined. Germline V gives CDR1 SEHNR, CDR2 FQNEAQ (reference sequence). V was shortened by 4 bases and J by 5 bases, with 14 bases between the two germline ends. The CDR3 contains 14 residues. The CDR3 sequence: CASSWARASETQYF. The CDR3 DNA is TGTGCCAGCAGCTGGGCTCGCGCTAGTGAGACCCAGTACTTC. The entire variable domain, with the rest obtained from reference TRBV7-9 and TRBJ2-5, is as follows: DTGVSQNPRHKITKRGQNVTFRCDPISEHNRLYWYRQTLGQGPEFLTYFQNEAQLEKSRLLSDRFSAERPKGSFSTLEIQRTEQGDSAMYLCASSWARASETQYFGPGTRLLVL.

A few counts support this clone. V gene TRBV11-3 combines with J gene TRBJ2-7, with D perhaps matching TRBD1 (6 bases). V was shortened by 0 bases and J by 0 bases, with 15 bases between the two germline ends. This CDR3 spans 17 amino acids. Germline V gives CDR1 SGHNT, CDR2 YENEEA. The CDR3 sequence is CASSLDLGDTYSYEQYF. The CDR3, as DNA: TGTGCCAGCAGCTTAGATCTAGGGGACACCTACTCCTACGAGCAGTACTTC.

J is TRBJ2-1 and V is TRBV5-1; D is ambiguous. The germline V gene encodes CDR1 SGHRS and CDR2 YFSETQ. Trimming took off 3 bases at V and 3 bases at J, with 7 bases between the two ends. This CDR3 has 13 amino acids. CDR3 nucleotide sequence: TGCGCCAGCAGCTGGCGCAGCTACAATGAGCAGTTCTTC. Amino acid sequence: CASSWRSYNEQFF.

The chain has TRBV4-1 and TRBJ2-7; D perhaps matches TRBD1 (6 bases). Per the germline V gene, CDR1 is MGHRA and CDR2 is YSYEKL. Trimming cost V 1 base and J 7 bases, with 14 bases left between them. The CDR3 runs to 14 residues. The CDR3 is CASSQGQGSWEQYF. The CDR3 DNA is TGCGCCAGCAGCCAAGGGCAGGGGTCATGGGAGCAGTACTTC.

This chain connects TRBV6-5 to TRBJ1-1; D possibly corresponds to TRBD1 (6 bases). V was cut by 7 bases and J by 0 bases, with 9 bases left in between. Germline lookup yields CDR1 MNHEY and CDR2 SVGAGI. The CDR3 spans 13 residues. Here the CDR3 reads CASNRGVNTEAFF. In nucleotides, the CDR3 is TGTGCCAGCAATAGGGGGGTGAACACTGAAGCTTTCTTT.

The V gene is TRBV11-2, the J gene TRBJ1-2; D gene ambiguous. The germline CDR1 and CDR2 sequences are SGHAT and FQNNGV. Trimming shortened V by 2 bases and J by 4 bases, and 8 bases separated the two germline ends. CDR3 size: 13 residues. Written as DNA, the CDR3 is TGTGCCAGCAGCTTACCTCGGGGCTATGGCTACACCTTC. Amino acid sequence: CASSLPRGYGYTF.

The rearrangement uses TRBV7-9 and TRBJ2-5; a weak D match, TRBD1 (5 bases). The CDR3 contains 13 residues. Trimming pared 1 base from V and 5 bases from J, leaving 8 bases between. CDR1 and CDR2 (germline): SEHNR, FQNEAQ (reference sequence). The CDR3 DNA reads TGTGCCAGCAGCTTAGGGTACAGGGAGACCCAGTACTTC. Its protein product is CASSLGYRETQYF.

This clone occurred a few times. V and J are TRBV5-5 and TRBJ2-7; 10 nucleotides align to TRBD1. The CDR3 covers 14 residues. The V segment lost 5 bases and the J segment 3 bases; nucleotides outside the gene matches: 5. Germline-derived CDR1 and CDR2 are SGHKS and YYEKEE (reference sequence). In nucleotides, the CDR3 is TGTGCCAGCAGACCCGGGACAGGGGACTACGAGCAGTACTTC. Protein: CASRPGTGDYEQYF.

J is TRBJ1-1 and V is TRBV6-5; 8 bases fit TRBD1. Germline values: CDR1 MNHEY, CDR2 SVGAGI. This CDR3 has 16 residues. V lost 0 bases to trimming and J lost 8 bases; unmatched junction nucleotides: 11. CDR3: CASSYSIGGQGLEAFF. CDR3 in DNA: TGTGCCAGCAGTTACTCGATCGGTGGACAGGGACTCGAAGCTTTCTTT.

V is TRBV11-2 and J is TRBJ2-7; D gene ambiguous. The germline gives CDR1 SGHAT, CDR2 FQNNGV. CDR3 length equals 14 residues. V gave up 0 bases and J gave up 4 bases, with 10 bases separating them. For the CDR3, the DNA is TGTGCCAGCAGCTTAGAGTACAGCTCTTACGAGCAGTACTTC. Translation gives CASSLEYSSYEQYF.

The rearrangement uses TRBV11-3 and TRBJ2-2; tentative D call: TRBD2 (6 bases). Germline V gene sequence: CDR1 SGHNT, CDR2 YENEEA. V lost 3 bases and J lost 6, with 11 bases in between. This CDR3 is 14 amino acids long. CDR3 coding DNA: TGTGCCAGCAGCTTGGTCCCGGGGGCCGGGGAGCTGTTTTTT. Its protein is CASSLVPGAGELFF.

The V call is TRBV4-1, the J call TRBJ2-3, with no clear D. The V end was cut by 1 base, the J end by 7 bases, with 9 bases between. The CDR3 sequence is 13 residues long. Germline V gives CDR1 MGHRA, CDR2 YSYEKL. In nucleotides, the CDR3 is TGCGCCAGCAGCCAAGGCTCGCCGAATACGCAGTATTTT. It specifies CASSQGSPNTQYF.

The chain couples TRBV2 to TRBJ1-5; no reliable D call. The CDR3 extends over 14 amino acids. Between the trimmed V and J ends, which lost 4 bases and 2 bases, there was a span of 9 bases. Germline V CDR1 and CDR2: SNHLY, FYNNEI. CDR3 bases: TGTGCCAGCAGTGGGGTTATGGGCAATCAGCCCCAGCATTTT. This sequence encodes CASSGVMGNQPQHF.

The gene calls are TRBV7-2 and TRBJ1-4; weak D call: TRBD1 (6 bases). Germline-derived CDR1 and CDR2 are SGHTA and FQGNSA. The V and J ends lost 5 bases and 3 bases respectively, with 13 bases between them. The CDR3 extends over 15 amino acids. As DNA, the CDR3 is TGTGCCAGCAGCCCCGGGGACACCTCTAATGAAAAACTGTTTTTT. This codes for CASSPGDTSNEKLFF.

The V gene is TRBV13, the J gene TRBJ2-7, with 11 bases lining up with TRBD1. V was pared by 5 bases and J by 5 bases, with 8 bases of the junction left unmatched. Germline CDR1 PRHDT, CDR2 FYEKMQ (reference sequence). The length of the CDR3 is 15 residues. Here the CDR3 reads CASSESGTGGDEQYF. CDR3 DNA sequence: TGTGCCAGCAGCGAATCCGGGACAGGGGGTGACGAGCAGTACTTC.

In DNA, the CDR3 is TGTGCCAGCAGCCAAGTTCTGAGTGGGAGTTCCTACAATGAGCAGTTCTTC. Amino acids: CASSQVLSGSSYNEQFF. V usage is TRBV4-2 and J usage is TRBJ2-1; D is perhaps TRBD2 (5 bases). V shed 1 base and J shed 1 base, with 14 bases lying between them. The germline CDR1 and CDR2 sequences are LGHNA and YNFKEQ. This CDR3 has 17 amino acids.

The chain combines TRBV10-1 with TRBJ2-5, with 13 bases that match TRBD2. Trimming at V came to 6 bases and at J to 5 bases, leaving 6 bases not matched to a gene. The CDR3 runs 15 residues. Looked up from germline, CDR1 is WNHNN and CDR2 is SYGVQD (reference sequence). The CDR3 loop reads CASSPGLAGRETQYF. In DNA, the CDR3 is TGCGCCAGCAGCCCGGGACTAGCGGGAAGGGAGACCCAGTACTTC.